The 3 T cell receptor beta chains below come from one sample, sequenced in a study of vaccination and CD4 T cells after COVID-19. Described treatment: roughly nine-day PBMC culture with coronavirus spike peptide pools or control peptides (ViraFEST assay). CD4+ T lymphocytes from the unexposed donor were collected before the COVID-19 pandemic (2011-2018). The assay that was used to sequence DNA from cultured CD4+ T cells was the Oncomine TCR Beta short-read assay. From cultured CD4+ T cells, genomic DNA was extracted. TCRdb reprocessed the PCR reads via MiXCR and lists one record per CDR3 protein. The data contain under 7,000 distinct CDR3 sequences, around 34% of them singletons. These receptors' targets are unknown. Sequenced input: CD4+ T cells from blood, cultured in vitro. The receptors come from a human donor in good health.

In this sample, this clonotype is medium-sized. V is TRBV7-2 and J is TRBJ1-6; a possible D gene is TRBD1 (6 bases). The CDR3 extends over 14 amino acids. V gave up 2 bases and J gave up 10 bases, with 12 bases separating them. Germline assignment: CDR1 SGHTA and CDR2 FQGNSA. CDR3 nucleotides: TGTGCCAGCAGCTTAAGTGTGGGGGCCTCACCCCTCCACTTT. It yields the protein CASSLSVGASPLHF.

The V gene is TRBV20-1, the J gene TRBJ2-1; 11 nucleotides align to TRBD2. The CDR3 is made up of 17 amino acids. Germline values: CDR1 DFQATT, CDR2 SNEGSKA (reference sequence). Trimming at V came to 3 bases and at J to 7 bases, leaving 14 bases not matched to a gene. CDR3 amino acids: CSASSMMLAGGWNEQFF. The CDR3 DNA follows: TGCAGTGCTAGTTCTATGATGCTAGCGGGAGGATGGAATGAGCAGTTCTTC.

This chain links TRBV27 with TRBJ2-7; 9 bases map to TRBD1. After removal of 3 bases from V and 3 bases from J, the junction contained 12 bases not matched to a gene. The length of the CDR3 is 17 residues. The V gene's germline CDR1 is MNHEY and CDR2 SMNVEV (reference sequence). CDR3 nucleotide sequence: TGTGCCAGCAGTTTTAGAGGGGGACAGGGTGCCCACTACGAGCAGTACTTC. It is translated as CASSFRGGQGAHYEQYF.